This TCR beta chain stems from a study of blood T cell repertoires in COVID-19. The CDR3 is 16 residues long. V shed 6 bases and J shed 0 bases, with 15 bases lying between them. Per germline, CDR1 MNHNY and CDR2 SVGAGI (reference sequence). The method was immunoSEQ multiplex PCR; TCRdb's version includes in-frame clones alone and lacks a portion of them. The sample lists 150,000 to 200,000 clones, 65% to 85% occurring once. This clone was seen only once. Sequencing was carried out using PBMCs or T cells enriched from blood (not recorded which). The V call is TRBV6-6, the J call TRBJ1-5; possible D gene TRBD1, 6 bases. The clonotype was recovered from a woman aged 55-69 years who had recovered from COVID-19. CDR3 DNA sequence: TGTGCCAGCAGCCAAGGACAGACTTATAGCAATCAGCCCCAGCATTTT. It translates to CASSQGQTYSNQPQHF.